One and the same sample provided the 25 T cell receptor beta chains below, sequenced in a study of T cell repertoires in cytomegalovirus infection. MiXCR was run by TCRdb on the reads, yielding one entry per CDR3 protein. Of 550,000 to 850,000 distinct CDR3 sequences in the sample, around a third were seen once. These receptors have no identified antigens. The specimen comprised cultured PBMCs, sampled from culture after CMV antigen stimulation. Receptors were obtained from a human donor in good health (CMV status not recorded). Some clones in this sample may be carry-over from other donors' samples.

The rearrangement uses TRBV7-3 and TRBJ2-5; possible D gene TRBD2, 6 bases. V lost 8 bases and J 2 bases, leaving 15 bases between the germline ends. CDR3 size: 14 residues. Germline V lookup: CDR1 SGHTA, CDR2 FQGTGA. The DNA of the CDR3 is TGTGCCAGCTCCGGGAGCGGAGCTCAAGAGACCCAGTACTTC. This sequence encodes CASSGSGAQETQYF. Full variable domain (outside the CDR3, taken from reference TRBV7-3 and TRBJ2-5): GAGVSQTPSNKVTEKGKYVELRCDPISGHTALYWYRQSLGQGPEFLIYFQGTGAADDSGLPNDRFFAVRPEGSVSTLKIQRTERGDSAVYLCASSGSGAQETQYFGPGTRLLVL.

Regarding this clonotype: Mismatch with germline at one junction end may stem from a read error. V gene TRBV7-2 combines with J gene TRBJ2-5; D tentatively fits TRBD1 or TRBD2 (5 bases each). CDR1 and CDR2 from the germline V gene are SGHTA and FQGNSA. The CDR3 consists of 13 residues. The CDR3 spells CASSVRDQGTQYF. The CDR3 DNA follows: TGTGCCAGCAGCGTTCGGGACCAAGGGACCCAGTACTTC.

This rearrangement joins TRBV7-2 to TRBJ1-4; possible D gene TRBD1, 5 bases. This CDR3 contains 19 residues. Germline-derived CDR1 and CDR2 are SGHTA and FQGNSA. The germline V and J ends were trimmed by 6 bases and 4 bases, with 27 bases remaining between them. The CDR3 DNA reads as TGTGCCAGCAGTCAATACGACAGCTTTCGATCGGGAAGTAATGAAAAACTGTTTTTT. This gives the protein CASSQYDSFRSGSNEKLFF.

This clonotype was seen many times. The chain has TRBV7-6 and TRBJ2-3, with D possibly being TRBD1 or TRBD2 (5 bases each). The length of the CDR3 is 16 residues. CDR1 is SGHVS, CDR2 FNYEAQ, per germline. The V end was cut by 5 bases, the J end by 3 bases, with 18 bases between. The CDR3 DNA is TGTGCCAGCAGCGGGACCGATACGGGCACAACAGATACGCAGTATTTT. It is translated as CASSGTDTGTTDTQYF.

Only a few counts were recorded for this clonotype. V is TRBV19 and J is TRBJ2-5; weak D call: TRBD1 (6 bases). The CDR3 has 16 amino acids. The germline gives CDR1 LNHDA, CDR2 SQIVND (reference sequence). Trimming took off 3 bases at V and 4 bases at J, with 18 bases between the two ends. The CDR3 DNA is TGTGCCAGTAGTATCAAGCGGACAGCTCTGGTAGAGACCCAGTACTTC. Protein: CASSIKRTALVETQYF.

This chain connects TRBV7-9 to TRBJ2-2, with unresolved D. CDR3 length equals 12 residues. Germline CDR1 is SEHNR and CDR2 is FQNEAQ (reference sequence). Trimming removed 8 bases from V and 9 bases from J, with 13 bases in between. CDR3 sequence reads: CASALKDRELFF. As DNA, the CDR3 is TGTGCCAGCGCTCTAAAAGACCGGGAGCTGTTTTTT.

This clonotype has only a few counts. The V call is TRBV6-7, the J call TRBJ1-5, with D tentatively TRBD1 (6 bases). TRBV6-7 is filed as an ORF, its function uncertain. This CDR3 has 13 residues. V lost 10 bases and J 0 bases, leaving 10 bases between the germline ends. CDR3 loop: CANRQDSNQPQHF. The CDR3, as DNA: TGTGCCAACCGACAGGATAGCAATCAGCCCCAGCATTTT.

This clonotype turned up a few times. This rearrangement joins TRBV4-3 to TRBJ2-3; 9 bases align to TRBD1. Unmatched junction bases numbered 9, after V lost 3 bases and J lost 2 bases. The V gene's germline CDR1 is LGHNA and CDR2 YSLEER. There are 17 residues in the CDR3. The CDR3 here is CASSHPRTGAPTDTQYF. In DNA form, the CDR3 reads TGCGCCAGCAGCCATCCCCGGACAGGGGCACCCACAGATACGCAGTATTTT.

The J gene is TRBJ2-3, the V gene TRBV2; 8 bases line up with TRBD2. The V gene's germline CDR1 is SNHLY and CDR2 FYNNEI. The CDR3 runs to 17 residues. V lost 2 bases and J lost 2; bases outside the gene matches: 9. CDR3 sequence (DNA): TGTGCCAGCAGTGAAACGGCGGGGGGCCAGAACACAGATACGCAGTATTTT. It encodes CASSETAGGQNTDTQYF.

This clonotype has only a few counts. This sequence joins TRBV5-4 and TRBJ2-3; possible D gene TRBD2, 5 bases. V lost 2 bases, J lost 4 bases, and 8 bases lay in between. The germline V gene encodes CDR1 SGHNT and CDR2 YYREEE (reference sequence). This CDR3 has 13 amino acids. CDR3 sequence: CASSFQRPDTQYF. CDR3 nucleotide sequence: TGTGCCAGCAGCTTTCAGCGGCCAGATACGCAGTATTTT.

This clonotype was found a few times. This chain connects TRBV12-3 or TRBV12-4 to TRBJ1-1; TRBD1 aligns across 7 bases. V was clipped by 6 bases and J by 8 bases; unmatched bases: 6. The CDR3 has 12 residues. As DNA, the CDR3 is TGTGCCAGCAGCCCAGGACAGGACGAAGCTTTCTTT. This codes for CASSPGQDEAFF.

This chain links TRBV20-1 with TRBJ2-7, with a tentative D call TRBD1 (5 bases). CDR3 length equals 14 residues. The germline V gene encodes CDR1 DFQATT and CDR2 SNEGSKA (reference sequence). V dropped 4 bases and J dropped 0 bases, with 13 bases sitting between them. CDR3 loop: CSAKDRPLSYEQYF. CDR3 coding DNA: TGCAGTGCTAAAGACAGACCCCTCTCCTACGAGCAGTACTTC.

This clonotype was recorded many times. The J gene is TRBJ2-7, the V gene TRBV7-2; maybe TRBD1 (5 bases). The CDR3 sequence is 15 residues long. Trimming cost V 4 bases and J 3 bases, with 16 bases left between them. CDR1 SGHTA and CDR2 FQGNSA come from the germline V gene. This CDR3 reads CASSYQDTVDYEQYF. CDR3 bases: TGTGCCAGCAGCTACCAGGACACGGTAGACTACGAGCAGTACTTC.

A few counts support this clonotype. The chain joins TRBV12-3 or TRBV12-4 to TRBJ1-2, with D unclear. The CDR3 loop spans 13 amino acids. Trimming shortened V by 6 bases and J by 8 bases, and 16 bases separated the two germline ends. The CDR3 loop reads CASRKGLLGGYTF. CDR3 DNA: TGTGCCAGCAGGAAAGGCCTCCTGGGAGGCTACACCTTC.

This chain joins TRBV20-1 and TRBJ2-7, with D unclear. The CDR3 covers 11 residues. Germline values: CDR1 DFQATT, CDR2 SNEGSKA (reference sequence). Trimming took 0 bases from V and 7 from J, leaving 7 bases between them. The CDR3 loop reads CSARDIGEQYF. DNA of the CDR3: TGCAGTGCTAGAGACATCGGGGAGCAGTACTTC.

This clonotype was seen more than once but under ten times. V gene TRBV7-8 combines with J gene TRBJ1-2; tentatively, D is TRBD1 (5 bases). V lost 3 bases, J lost 4 bases, and 12 bases lay in between. The CDR3 has 14 amino acids. Germline CDR1 and CDR2: SGHVS and FQNEAQ. The CDR3 DNA is TGTGCCAGCAGCTTGGGGCGGCTGCCCTATGGCTACACCTTC. This encodes CASSLGRLPYGYTF.

J is TRBJ2-7 and V is TRBV7-2; D unclear. This CDR3 spans 13 amino acids. CDR1 is SGHTA and CDR2 is FQGNSA in the germline V gene. Between the trimmed V and J ends, which lost 1 base and 6 bases, there was a span of 10 bases. CDR3 sequence (DNA): TGTGCCAGCAGCTTAGGATTAGGCGCCGAGCAGTACTTC. This gives the protein CASSLGLGAEQYF.

Notes on this clonotype: This may be a read error: a much more frequent sequence differs by one nucleotide. Since the CDR3 does not end with the conserved phenylalanine or tryptophan, this likely comes from a read error. The chain has TRBV7-2 and TRBJ2-3, with a weak D call TRBD1 (6 bases). Trimming shortened V by 5 bases and J by 5 bases, and 14 bases separated the two germline ends. In germline, CDR1 is SGHTA, CDR2 FQGNSA. This CDR3 region has 14 residues. CDR3 loop: CASSGQGFEDTQYL. The CDR3 nucleotides read TGTGCCAGCAGCGGCCAGGGGTTCGAAGATACGCAGTATTTA.

At least ten counts were recorded for this clonotype. The genes are TRBV7-2 and TRBJ2-7; TRBD1 is a possible D gene (6 bases). V lost 5 bases and J lost 6, with 14 bases in between. This CDR3 spans 13 amino acids. Per the germline V gene, CDR1 is SGHTA and CDR2 is FQGNSA. The CDR3 reads CASSRYRDLEQYF. Written as DNA, the CDR3 is TGTGCCAGCAGCCGATACAGGGATCTCGAGCAGTACTTC. The whole variable domain, filled in from reference TRBV7-2 and TRBJ2-7, reads GAGVSQSPSNKVTEKGKDVELRCDPISGHTALYWYRQSLGQGLEFLIYFQGNSAPDKSGLPSDRFSAERTGGSVSTLTIQRTQQEDSAVYLCASSRYRDLEQYFGPGTRLTVT.

This clonotype was detected only once. The chain joins TRBV20-1 to TRBJ2-1, with no clear D. Germline-derived CDR1 and CDR2 are DFQATT and SNEGSKA (reference sequence). This CDR3 has 11 residues. Trimming pared 6 bases from V and 6 bases from J, leaving 9 bases between. CDR3 nucleotide sequence: TGCAGTGCCCTACGGGTCAATGAGCAGTTCTTC. Protein product: CSALRVNEQFF.

This clonotype showed up many times. The chain recombines TRBV7-8 with TRBJ2-1; D is undetermined. Germline V gene data show CDR1 as SGHVS and CDR2 as FQNEAQ. Trimming took off 6 bases at V and 4 bases at J, with 13 bases between the two ends. This CDR3 is built from 14 residues. The DNA for the CDR3 is TGTGCCAGCAGTCCGGTTGGGGATTACAATGAGCAGTTCTTC. Protein product: CASSPVGDYNEQFF.

V gene TRBV6-2 or TRBV6-3 combines with J gene TRBJ2-5; D is uncertain. The CDR3 is made up of 14 amino acids. V was clipped by 2 bases and J by 3 bases, with 10 bases between them. CDR1 is MNHEY and CDR2 is SVGEGT in the germline V gene. As DNA, the CDR3 is TGTGCCAGCAGTTACCCCGACTTTAAAGAGACCCAGTACTTC. Its protein is CASSYPDFKETQYF.

A few counts support this clonotype. The chain uses TRBV11-3 and TRBJ2-3; tentatively, D is TRBD2 (5 bases). V lost 5 bases, J lost 8 bases, and 14 bases lay in between. From germline, CDR1 is SGHNT and CDR2 YENEEA. The CDR3 loop spans 13 amino acids. CDR3 sequence (DNA): TGTGCCAGCAGCCCATCGGGGTTCGGTACGCAGTATTTT. Protein sequence: CASSPSGFGTQYF.

This clonotype came up once. In nucleotides, the CDR3 is TGTGCTAGTGGTTTGGTACTCAGGACTAGCTACGAGCAGTACTTC. This codes for CASGLVLRTSYEQYF. The rearrangement joins TRBV12-5 to TRBJ2-7; 7 bases match TRBD2. The CDR3 is made up of 15 amino acids. Germline lookup yields CDR1 LGHNT and CDR2 FRNRAP. J lost 3 bases, V lost 0 bases, and 5 bases had no gene match.

For this clonotype: At one end the junction does not follow the germline gene, possibly because of a read error. The chain combines TRBV10-3 with TRBJ2-1; 7 positions match TRBD1. The CDR3 contains 15 residues. Germline values: CDR1 ENHRY, CDR2 SYGVKD. CDR3: CAISGEGGDYNEQIF. The CDR3, as DNA: TGTGCCATCAGTGGGGAAGGGGGCGACTACAATGAGCAGATCTTC.